This T cell receptor (beta chain) was captured by sequencing in a study of blood T cell repertoires in COVID-19. Authors' analysis steps: Amplifying reference gene primers gave estimates of nucleated cell counts. Sequencing used immunoSEQ multiplex PCR; TCRdb keeps in-frame clones, though not all of them. That table furnishes V, J and clone size, whereas the DNA furnished D and trimming. The table lists fewer than 200,000 clones, just under 85% of them singletons, with 6% to 9% in the top ten. Germline V gene sequence: CDR1 LGHNA, CDR2 YSLEER. The CDR3 contains 14 residues. The trim removed 2 bases at V and 4 bases at J, leaving 1 base unmatched.

J is TRBJ1-2 and V is TRBV4-3; TRBD1 matches at 10 bases. This TCR came from a man aged 35 to 55 who had recovered from COVID-19. Sequencing input: peripheral blood. CDR3 loop: CASSQRTGGYGYTF. The DNA for the CDR3 is TGCGCCAGCAGCCAACGGACAGGGGGCTATGGCTACACCTTC.